This T cell receptor beta chain was profiled in a study of T-cell reconstitution after alpha-beta-depleted transplantation in children. General study points: The main origin of T-cell counts and diversity one year after transplant was newly produced T cells. Reported findings indicate that, about two months after transplant, alpha-beta T cells came from several hundred expanded clones, which were derived from non-depleted graft cells. TCRbeta diversity was high at day 60 in some patients (a result of surviving recipient T cells and thymic progenitors).

V shed 6 bases, J shed 7 bases, and the junction held 5 bases outside the gene matches. Germline lookup yields CDR1 MDHEN and CDR2 SYDVKM. The CDR3 runs 13 residues. This clonotype was counted at least ten times. Antigen: not known. The TCRbeta library incorporated unique molecular identifiers. TCRdb ran MiXCR on the PCR reads and lists one entry per CDR3 protein. The repertoire holds a few hundred thousand distinct CDR3 sequences, with approximately 11% as singletons. The chain uses TRBV28 and TRBJ2-2; 7 positions match TRBD2. The TCR comes from a child under two years old with acute myeloid leukemia, due to receive a stem cell transplant. The sequencing used PBMCs, collected before TCRalphabeta/CD19-depleted stem cell transplant. This CDR3 reads CASSGWGGGELFF. CDR3 sequence (DNA): TGTGCCAGCAGCGGATGGGGGGGCGGGGAGCTGTTTTTT.